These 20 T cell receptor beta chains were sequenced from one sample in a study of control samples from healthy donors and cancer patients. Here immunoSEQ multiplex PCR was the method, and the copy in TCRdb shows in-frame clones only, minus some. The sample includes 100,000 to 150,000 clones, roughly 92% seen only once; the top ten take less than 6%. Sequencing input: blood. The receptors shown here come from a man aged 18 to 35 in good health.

The CDR3 coding sequence is TGTGCCAGCAGCTCCCACAGGGGCCCTAGCAATCAGCCCCAGCATTTT. Translation gives CASSSHRGPSNQPQHF. The chain recombines TRBV5-7 with TRBJ1-5; TRBD1 agrees at 7 bases. TRBV5-7 is recorded as an ORF, its role being uncertain. Losses at the gene ends were 3 bases for V and 0 bases for J; bases not matched to a gene: 6. The CDR3 sequence is 16 residues long.

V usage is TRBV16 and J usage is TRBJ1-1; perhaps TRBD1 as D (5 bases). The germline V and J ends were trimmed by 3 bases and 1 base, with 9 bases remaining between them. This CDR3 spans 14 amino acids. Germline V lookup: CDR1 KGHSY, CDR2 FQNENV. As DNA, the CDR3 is TGTGCCAGCAGCCACAGGGTTGGGAACACTGAAGCTTTCTTT. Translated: CASSHRVGNTEAFF.

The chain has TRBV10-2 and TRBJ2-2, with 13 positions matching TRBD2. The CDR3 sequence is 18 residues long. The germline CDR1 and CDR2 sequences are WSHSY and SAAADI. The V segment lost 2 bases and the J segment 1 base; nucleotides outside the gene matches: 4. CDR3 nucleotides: TGCGCCAGCAGTGAGCCACTAGCGGGGGGGCTGAACACCGGGGAGCTGTTTTTT. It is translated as CASSEPLAGGLNTGELFF.

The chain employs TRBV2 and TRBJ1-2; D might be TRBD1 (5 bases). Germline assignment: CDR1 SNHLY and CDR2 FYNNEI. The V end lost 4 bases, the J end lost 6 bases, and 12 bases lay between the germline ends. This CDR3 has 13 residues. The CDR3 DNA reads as TGTGCCAGCAGTGCCGCCAGGGTGGATGGCTACACCTTC. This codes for CASSAARVDGYTF.

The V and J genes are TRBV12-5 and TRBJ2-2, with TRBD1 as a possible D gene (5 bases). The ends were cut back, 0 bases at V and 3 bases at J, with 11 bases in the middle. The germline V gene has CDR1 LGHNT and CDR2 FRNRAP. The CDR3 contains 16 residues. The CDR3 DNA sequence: TGTGCTAGTGGTTTGGTAGTGGGGCAGTACACCGGGGAGCTGTTTTTT. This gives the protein CASGLVVGQYTGELFF.

This chain's CDR3 is CASSFYDSYEQYF. The CDR3, as DNA: TGTGCCAGCAGCTTTTACGACTCCTACGAGCAGTACTTC. The genes are TRBV7-9 and TRBJ2-7; D ambiguous. Germline CDR1 SEHNR, CDR2 FQNEAQ (reference sequence). With 3 bases removed from V and 0 bases from J, the gap between germline ends came to 6 bases. The CDR3 loop spans 13 amino acids.

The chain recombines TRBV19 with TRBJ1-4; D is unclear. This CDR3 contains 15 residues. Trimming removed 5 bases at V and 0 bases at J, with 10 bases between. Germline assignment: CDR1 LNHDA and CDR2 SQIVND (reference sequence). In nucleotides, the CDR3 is TGTGCCAGTAGTTCCCAGTTTGCAACTAATGAAAAACTGTTTTTT. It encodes CASSSQFATNEKLFF.

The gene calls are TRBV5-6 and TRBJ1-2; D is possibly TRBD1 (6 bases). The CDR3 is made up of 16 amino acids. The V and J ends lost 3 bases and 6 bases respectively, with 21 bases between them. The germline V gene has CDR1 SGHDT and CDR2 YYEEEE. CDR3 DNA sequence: TGTGCCAGCAGCTGGTGGGGGCCCCCAGGGACCCATGGCTACACCTTC. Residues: CASSWWGPPGTHGYTF.

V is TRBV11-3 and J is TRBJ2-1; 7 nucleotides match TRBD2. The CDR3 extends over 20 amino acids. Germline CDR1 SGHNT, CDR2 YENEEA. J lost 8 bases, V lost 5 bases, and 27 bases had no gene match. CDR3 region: CASSASRMGGKKGKLDEQFF. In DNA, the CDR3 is TGTGCCAGCAGCGCCAGCCGGATGGGGGGGAAGAAGGGCAAACTCGATGAGCAGTTCTTC. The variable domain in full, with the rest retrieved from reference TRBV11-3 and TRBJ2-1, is EAGVVQSPRYKIIEKKQPVAFWCNPISGHNTLYWYLQNLGQGPELLIRYENEEAVDDSQLPKDRFSAERLKGVDSTLKIQPAELGDSAVYLCASSASRMGGKKGKLDEQFFGPGTRLTVL.

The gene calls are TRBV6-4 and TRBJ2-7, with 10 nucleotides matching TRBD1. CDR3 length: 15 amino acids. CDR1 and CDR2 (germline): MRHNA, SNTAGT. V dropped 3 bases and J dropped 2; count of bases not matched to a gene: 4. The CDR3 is CASSEGTGAPYEQYF. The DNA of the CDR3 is TGTGCCAGCAGTGAAGGGACAGGGGCTCCCTACGAGCAGTACTTC.

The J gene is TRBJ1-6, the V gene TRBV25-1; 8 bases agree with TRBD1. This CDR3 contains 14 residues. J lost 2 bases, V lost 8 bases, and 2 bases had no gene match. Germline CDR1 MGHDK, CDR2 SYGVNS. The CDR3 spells CASAGGAYNSPLHF. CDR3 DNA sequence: TGTGCCAGCGCAGGGGGCGCCTATAATTCACCCCTCCACTTT.

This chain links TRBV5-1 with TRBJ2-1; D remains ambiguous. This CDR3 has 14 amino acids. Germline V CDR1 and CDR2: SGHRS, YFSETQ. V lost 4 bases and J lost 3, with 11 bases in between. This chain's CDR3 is CASSPAWGYNEQFF. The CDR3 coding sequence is TGCGCCAGCAGCCCCGCCTGGGGCTACAATGAGCAGTTCTTC.

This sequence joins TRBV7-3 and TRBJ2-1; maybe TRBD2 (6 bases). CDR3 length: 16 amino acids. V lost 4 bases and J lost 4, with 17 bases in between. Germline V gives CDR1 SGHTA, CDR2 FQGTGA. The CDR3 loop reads CASSWGVGTDYNEQFF. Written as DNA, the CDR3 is TGTGCCAGCAGCTGGGGGGTCGGGACGGATTACAATGAGCAGTTCTTC.

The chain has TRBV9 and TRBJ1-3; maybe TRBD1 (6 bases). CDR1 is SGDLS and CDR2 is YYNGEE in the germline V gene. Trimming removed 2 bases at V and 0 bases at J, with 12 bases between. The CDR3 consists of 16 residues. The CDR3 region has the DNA TGTGCCAGCAGCGTCGGGACATCCCTCTCTGGAAACACCATATATTTT. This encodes CASSVGTSLSGNTIYF.

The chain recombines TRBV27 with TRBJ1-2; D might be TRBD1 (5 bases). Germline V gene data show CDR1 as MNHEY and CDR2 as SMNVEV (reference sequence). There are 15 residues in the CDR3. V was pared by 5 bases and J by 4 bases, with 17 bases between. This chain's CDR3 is CASSPRGVIGYGYTF. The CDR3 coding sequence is TGTGCCAGCAGTCCACGGGGGGTTATAGGCTATGGCTACACCTTC.

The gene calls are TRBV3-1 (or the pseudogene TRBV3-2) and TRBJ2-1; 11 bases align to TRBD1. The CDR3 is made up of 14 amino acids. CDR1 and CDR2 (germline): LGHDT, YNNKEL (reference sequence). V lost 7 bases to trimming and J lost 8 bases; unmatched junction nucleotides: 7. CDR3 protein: CASTGTGGSDEQFF. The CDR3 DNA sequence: TGTGCCAGCACCGGGACAGGGGGAAGCGATGAGCAGTTCTTC.

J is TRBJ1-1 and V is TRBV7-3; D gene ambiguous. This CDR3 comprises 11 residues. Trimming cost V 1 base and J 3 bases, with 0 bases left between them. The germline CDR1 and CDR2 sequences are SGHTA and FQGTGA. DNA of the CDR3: TGTGCCAGCAGCTTAAACACTGAAGCTTTCTTT. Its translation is CASSLNTEAFF.

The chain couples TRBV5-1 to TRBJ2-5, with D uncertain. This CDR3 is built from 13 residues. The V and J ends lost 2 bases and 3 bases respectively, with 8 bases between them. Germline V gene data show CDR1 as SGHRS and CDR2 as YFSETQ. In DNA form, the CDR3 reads TGCGCCAGCAGCTTAGGCCAGGAAGAGACCCAGTACTTC. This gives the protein CASSLGQEETQYF. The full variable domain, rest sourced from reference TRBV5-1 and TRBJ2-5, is KAGVTQTPRYLIKTRGQQVTLSCSPISGHRSVSWYQQTPGQGLQFLFEYFSETQRNKGNFPGRFSGRQFSNSRSEMNVSTLELGDSALYLCASSLGQEETQYFGPGTRLLVL.

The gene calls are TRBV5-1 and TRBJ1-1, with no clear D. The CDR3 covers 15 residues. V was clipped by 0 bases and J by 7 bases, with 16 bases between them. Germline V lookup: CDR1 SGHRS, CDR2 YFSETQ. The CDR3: CASSLVVSSSGEAFF. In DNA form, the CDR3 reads TGCGCCAGCAGCTTGGTAGTTTCGTCATCTGGTGAAGCTTTCTTT.

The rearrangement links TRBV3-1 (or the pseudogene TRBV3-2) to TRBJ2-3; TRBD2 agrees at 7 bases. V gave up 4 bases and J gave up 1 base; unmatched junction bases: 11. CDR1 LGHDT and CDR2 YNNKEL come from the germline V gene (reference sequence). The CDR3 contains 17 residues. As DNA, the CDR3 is TGTGCCAGCAGCCCCTTTCAATGGGGACTACGCACAGATACGCAGTATTTT. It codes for CASSPFQWGLRTDTQYF.